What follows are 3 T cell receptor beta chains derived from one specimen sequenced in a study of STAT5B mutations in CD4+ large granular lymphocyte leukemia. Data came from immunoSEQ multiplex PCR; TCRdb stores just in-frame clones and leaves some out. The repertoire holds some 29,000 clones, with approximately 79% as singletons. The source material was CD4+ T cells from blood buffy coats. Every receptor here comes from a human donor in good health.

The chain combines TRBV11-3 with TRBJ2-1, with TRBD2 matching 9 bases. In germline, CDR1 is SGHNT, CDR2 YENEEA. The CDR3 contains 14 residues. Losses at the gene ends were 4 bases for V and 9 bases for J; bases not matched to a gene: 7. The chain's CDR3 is CASSSGTSKGEQFF. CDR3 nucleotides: TGTGCCAGCAGCTCAGGGACTAGCAAGGGTGAGCAGTTCTTC.

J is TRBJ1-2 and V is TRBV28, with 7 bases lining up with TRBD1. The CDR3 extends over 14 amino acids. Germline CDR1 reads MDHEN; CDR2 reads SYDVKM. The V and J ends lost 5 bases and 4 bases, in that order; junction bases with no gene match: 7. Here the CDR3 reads CASSQTGLPYGYTF. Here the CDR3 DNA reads TGTGCCAGCAGTCAGACAGGGTTACCCTATGGCTACACCTTC.

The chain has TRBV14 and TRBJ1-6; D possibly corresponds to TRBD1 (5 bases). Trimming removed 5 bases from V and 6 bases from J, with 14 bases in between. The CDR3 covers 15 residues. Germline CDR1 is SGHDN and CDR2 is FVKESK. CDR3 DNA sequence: TGTGCCAGCAGCAGCCCGGGGCTGGCTAATTCACCCCTCCACTTT. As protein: CASSSPGLANSPLHF.